This TCR beta chain came from a study of T cells in Graves' hyperthyroidism and ophthalmopathy. Amplification of TCR beta CDR3 regions used RNA as the template. HTBI primers were the set used in a first-round RT-PCR of the TCR CDR3. TCRdb reprocessed the multiplex PCR reads via MiXCR and lists one record per CDR3 protein. The data hold some 350,000 distinct CDR3 sequences, with 15% to 17% observed a single time. Many counts were recorded for this clonotype. What it binds is unknown. Fresh 10 ml peripheral blood yielded PBMCs. Whole-study results and caveats: Median prediction lead before ophthalmopathy onset was around seven months with the model.

Per the germline V gene, CDR1 is LGHDT and CDR2 is YNNKEL (reference sequence). The CDR3 spans 14 residues. The germline V and J ends were trimmed by 2 bases and 4 bases, with 11 bases remaining between them. The sample comprised blood. The TCR comes from a woman younger than 35 with Graves' hyperthyroidism that later progressed to Graves' ophthalmopathy. The V gene is TRBV3-1, the J gene TRBJ1-1; tentatively, D is TRBD1 (5 bases). CDR3 amino acids: CASSQQGISTEAFF. DNA of the CDR3: TGTGCCAGCAGCCAACAGGGAATATCCACTGAAGCTTTCTTT.